The source of this T cell receptor (beta chain) is a study of shared clonotypes between healthy human individuals. In the case of this clone: As yet, its antigen is unknown.

Genomic DNA from each subset was divided evenly over several immunoSEQ plates. In the original analysis: ImmunoSEQ supplied junction-only sequences lacking quality scores, so filtering was different. The data were produced by immunoSEQ multiplex PCR, yet TCRdb's version contains in-frame clones alone and is incomplete. The DNA gave D and trimming, while V, J and clone size come from that table. The sample records around 2.5 million clones, roughly 93% being singletons. Study findings and constraints: Despite large depth, rarefaction showed incomplete sorted-subset sequencing. Relative to their counterparts shared across all four donors, non-shared clonotypes exhibited diminished generation probabilities.

The germline V and J ends were trimmed by 8 bases and 1 base, with 15 bases remaining between them. CDR1 is MNHEY, CDR2 SMNVEV, per germline (reference sequence). CDR3 length: 15 residues. V and J are TRBV27 and TRBJ1-5; TRBD1 is a possible D gene (5 bases). This sequence originates from a man aged 18 to 29 in good health. Some clones in this sample may be carry-over from other donors' samples. The sequenced material came from naive CD4+ T cells from PBMCs. The subset was: CD45RA+ positively selected. The CDR3 reads CASSRWGGSNQPQHF. The DNA of the CDR3 is TGTGCCAGCTCCCGGTGGGGGGGGAGCAATCAGCCCCAGCATTTT.